This T cell receptor beta chain was found in a study of CD8 T cells in Susac syndrome. The CDR3 totals 12 residues. The germline V gene encodes CDR1 MNHNS and CDR2 SASEGT. Reverse transcription of roughly 0.5 to 1 ug RNA used random hexamers. Multiplex PCR with immunoSEQ amplified the TCR beta CDR3 across 54 Vbeta and 13 Jbeta. One entry per CDR3 protein results from TCRdb running MiXCR on the immunoSEQ multiplex PCR reads. Here the sample spans 250,000 to 350,000 distinct CDR3 sequences, roughly 84% being singletons. On this clonotype itself: Relative to the germline gene, one junction end is altered; a read error may explain this.

Purification of the CD8+ and CD4+ T cells relied on negative isolation, and TEMRA cells underwent FACS enrichment. The TCR originated in a human donor with multiple sclerosis. The sequenced sample was CD8+ T cells from PBMCs. The chain carries TRBV6-1 and TRBJ2-5; no firm D call. CDR3 sequence reads: CASSEGLETQYF. The DNA for the CDR3 is TGTGCCAGCAGCGAAGGGTTGGAGACCCAGTACTTC.